This is a list of T cell receptor beta chains from one sample in a study of cytomegalovirus exposure and HLA in healthy donors. Generated by immunoSEQ multiplex PCR, the TCRdb table keeps only in-frame clones and is missing some. The sample has 120,000 to 150,000 clones, around 75% seen once. The sample taken for sequencing was PBMCs. These receptors all stem from a female donor in good health and CMV-seronegative. Each CDR3 is given with its conserved first and last residue.

V,J,CDR3
TRBV6-6,TRBJ2-7,CASSYSSTSYEQYF
TRBV18,TRBJ1-5,CASSPTRGGVSNQPQHF
TRBV27,TRBJ1-5,CASRTGVYQPQHF
TRBV27,TRBJ2-5,CASRRGPETQYF
TRBV6-6,TRBJ1-5,CASSYAGSYQPQHF
TRBV28,TRBJ1-5,CASSGDRGTLSNQPQHF
TRBV15,TRBJ2-3,CATSKTQKRTTDTQYF
TRBV19,TRBJ1-5,CASSPEGGNQPQHF
TRBV2,TRBJ2-4,CASSARTGQNIQYF
TRBV7-8,TRBJ2-7,CASSLEPGVNYEQYF
TRBV5-1,TRBJ1-2,CASSLAMGTGNYGYTF
TRBV2,TRBJ1-4,CASSVRTVDEKLFF
TRBV12-2,TRBJ2-3,CASRFWTGGTDTQYF
TRBV4-1,TRBJ2-4,CASSQSRLGNIQYF
TRBV27,TRBJ1-2,CASSFSGGIVGYTF
TRBV2,TRBJ2-1,CASSFVAGGSYNEQFF
TRBV5-4,TRBJ2-2,CASSTLAGGTGELFF
TRBV14,TRBJ2-7,CASSQDQMVPYEQYF
TRBV29-1,TRBJ1-3,CSVGPEWGGPSSGNTIYF
TRBV9,TRBJ2-1,CASSVGATSDSYNEQFF
TRBV4-1,TRBJ2-7,CASSQDRGGYEQYF
TRBV18,TRBJ1-2,CASSPWDRDSRGYTF
TRBV9,TRBJ1-2,CASSGSGYTF
TRBV30,TRBJ2-7,CASSSGTDSYEQYF
TRBV2,TRBJ1-1,CASRGQYYTEAFF
TRBV6-1,TRBJ1-5,CASSEVRRAGNQPQHF
TRBV7-8,TRBJ1-4,CASSLGSGNEKLFF